This T cell receptor beta chain was identified during a study of untreated major depressive disorder. V lost 4 bases and J 8 bases, leaving 17 bases between the germline ends. The CDR3 totals 13 residues. CDR1 is SQVTM, CDR2 ANQGSEA, per germline. Study-level findings and limits: Private clones made up every subject's top five TRBV05-01 clones. Compared with controls, depressed patients showed more TRBV05-01 (Vbeta 5.1) usage in CD4+ T cells.

All participants were of European descent. Blood, about 30 ml, was drawn into EDTA tubes. CD4+ T cells were isolated from thawed PBMCs by magnetic negative selection. About this clone itself: Its matching antigen is unknown.

Measured with immunoSEQ multiplex PCR; TCRdb has only the in-frame clones, and not every one. The table records 10,000 to 15,000 clones, about 90% of them present only once. The rearrangement uses TRBV29-1 and TRBJ1-2, with a possible D match to TRBD1 (6 bases). This receptor was obtained from a young woman with major depressive disorder. The material sequenced was CD4+ T cells from PBMCs. CDR3 bases: TGCAGCGTTGGTAACAGGGACTCCAGCGGCTACACCTTC. It codes for CSVGNRDSSGYTF.